These 25 T cell receptor beta chains were all obtained from the same sample, sequenced in a study of shared T cell receptors in the human thymus. The method was immunoSEQ multiplex PCR; TCRdb's version includes in-frame clones alone and lacks a portion of them. Seen here are about 380,000 clones, over 90% observed once, and the top ten hold approximately 0.02%. Sequenced sample: thymocytes. These receptors were obtained from a human donor.

V and J are TRBV27 and TRBJ1-2; 9 bases match TRBD1. With 6 bases clipped from V and 3 bases from J, the junction kept 11 bases outside the gene matches. Germline V gene data show CDR1 as MNHEY and CDR2 as SMNVEV (reference sequence). The CDR3 totals 16 residues. The CDR3 protein is CASSYHPRDRDYGYTF. The CDR3 nucleotides are TGTGCCAGCAGCTACCACCCCAGGGACAGGGACTATGGCTACACCTTC.

The chain recombines TRBV7-1 with TRBJ2-1; perhaps D is TRBD1 or TRBD2 (5 bases each). TRBV7-1 is noted as an ORF with a role that remains uncertain. This CDR3 is 17 amino acids long. With 1 base removed from V and 4 bases from J, the gap between germline ends came to 17 bases. CDR3 bases: TGTGCCAGCAGCTCAGACCTCGGGACCTCTGGTTACAATGAGCAGTTCTTC. Its protein is CASSSDLGTSGYNEQFF.

In this sample, this clone turned up once. This chain uses TRBV28 with TRBJ1-5, with D possibly being TRBD1 (5 bases). The CDR3 runs to 15 residues. Trimming took 1 base from V and 3 from J, leaving 10 bases between them. Germline CDR1 reads MDHEN; CDR2 reads SYDVKM. CDR3 loop: CASSLSGGDNQPQHF. The CDR3 DNA is TGTGCCAGCAGTTTATCGGGGGGGGACAATCAGCCCCAGCATTTT. Filled out from reference TRBV28 and TRBJ1-5, the complete variable domain reads DVKVTQSSRYLVKRTGEKVFLECVQDMDHENMFWYRQDPGLGLRLIYFSYDVKMKEKGDIPEGYSVSREKKERFSLILESASTNQTSMYLCASSLSGGDNQPQHFGDGTRLSIL.

The chain joins TRBV27 to TRBJ2-7; weak D call: TRBD2 (5 bases). Between the trimmed V and J ends, which lost 5 bases and 5 bases, there was a span of 22 bases. Germline CDR1 and CDR2: MNHEY and SMNVEV (reference sequence). The CDR3 is 16 residues long. CDR3 sequence: CASSPRTGSLSHEQYF. In nucleotides, the CDR3 is TGTGCCAGCAGTCCCCGGACGGGGTCCTTGTCCCACGAGCAGTACTTC.

The gene calls are TRBV28 and TRBJ1-1, with unresolved D. This CDR3 spans 16 amino acids. Between the trimmed V and J ends, which lost 8 bases and 4 bases, there was a span of 23 bases. CDR1 and CDR2 (germline): MDHEN, SYDVKM. The CDR3 DNA is TGTGCCAGCGCTACCCGCCTCGGCGTCAGGAGCACTGAAGCTTTCTTT. Translation gives CASATRLGVRSTEAFF.

In DNA, the CDR3 is TGTGCCACCAGCAGAGATGCCCTTCTCGTAGGGTACCGTTCCTATGGCTACACCTTC. It is translated as CATSRDALLVGYRSYGYTF. The chain carries TRBV15 and TRBJ1-2; D uncertain. This CDR3 is 19 amino acids long. Trimming took off 0 bases at V and 4 bases at J, with 24 bases between the two ends. CDR1 and CDR2 from the germline V gene are LNHNV and YYDKDF (reference sequence).

This rearrangement joins TRBV28 to TRBJ2-7; D may be TRBD2 (6 bases). Germline CDR1 is MDHEN and CDR2 is SYDVKM. The ends were cut back, 7 bases at V and 0 bases at J, with 13 bases in the middle. The CDR3 length is 14 residues. CDR3 sequence (DNA): TGTGCCAGCACCAACTTGCGGGACTCCTACGAGCAGTACTTC. Protein product: CASTNLRDSYEQYF.

This clone was seen just once. V usage is TRBV7-9 and J usage is TRBJ1-1; 9 bases align to TRBD1. V lost 5 bases, J lost 1 base, and 5 bases stayed unmatched. Germline V gene sequence: CDR1 SEHNR, CDR2 FQNEAQ (reference sequence). This CDR3 comprises 15 residues. The chain's CDR3 is CASSQDRGGNTEAFF. The CDR3 DNA reads TGTGCCAGCAGCCAGGACAGGGGTGGGAACACTGAAGCTTTCTTT.

V usage is TRBV4-3 and J usage is TRBJ2-7; D perhaps matches TRBD2 (5 bases). V was trimmed by 11 bases and J by 2 bases, leaving 16 bases between them. The CDR3 is 13 amino acids. Per germline, CDR1 LGHNA and CDR2 YSLEER. The CDR3 sequence: CAGNGDLPYEQYF. The CDR3 region has the DNA TGCGCCGGGAACGGGGATCTACCCTACGAGCAGTACTTC.

The J gene is TRBJ2-3, the V gene TRBV27, with 9 bases fitting TRBD1. V gave up 2 bases and J gave up 0 bases; unmatched junction bases: 6. CDR3 length: 17 amino acids. Per germline, CDR1 MNHEY and CDR2 SMNVEV (reference sequence). CDR3 nucleotide sequence: TGTGCCAGCAGTTTAGGCCCTGACAGGGGGAGCACAGATACGCAGTATTTT. Translating gives CASSLGPDRGSTDTQYF.

V gene TRBV28 combines with J gene TRBJ2-7; D unresolved. CDR1 and CDR2 (germline): MDHEN, SYDVKM. Trimming shortened V by 5 bases and J by 1 base, and 9 bases separated the two germline ends. The CDR3 totals 13 residues. CDR3 bases: TGTGCCAGCAGTGGCCCCGGATCCTACGAGCAGTACTTC. Protein: CASSGPGSYEQYF.

The chain has TRBV28 and TRBJ2-1; no firm D call. The CDR3 loop spans 12 amino acids. Germline V CDR1 and CDR2: MDHEN, SYDVKM. V was trimmed by 6 bases and J by 6 bases, leaving 9 bases between them. This CDR3 is CASRVVGNEQFF. The DNA for the CDR3 is TGTGCCAGCAGGGTAGTGGGCAATGAGCAGTTCTTC.

The chain couples TRBV5-1 to TRBJ2-7; tentatively, D is TRBD2 (5 bases). The CDR3 spans 14 residues. Germline lookup yields CDR1 SGHRS and CDR2 YFSETQ. The V end was cut by 4 bases, the J end by 5 bases, with 16 bases between. CDR3 in amino acids: CASSRRPADHEQYF. The CDR3 nucleotides are TGCGCCAGCAGCAGGAGGCCGGCGGACCACGAGCAGTACTTC. The whole variable domain, filled in from reference TRBV5-1 and TRBJ2-7, reads KAGVTQTPRYLIKTRGQQVTLSCSPISGHRSVSWYQQTPGQGLQFLFEYFSETQRNKGNFPGRFSGRQFSNSRSEMNVSTLELGDSALYLCASSRRPADHEQYFGPGTRLTVT.

The genes are TRBV27 and TRBJ2-7; D ambiguous. The CDR3 contains 17 residues. V was trimmed by 5 bases and J by 0 bases, leaving 20 bases between them. Germline V gives CDR1 MNHEY, CDR2 SMNVEV (reference sequence). CDR3 DNA sequence: TGTGCCAGCAGTCCCCCCGGTGGAGCGACGGTCTCCTACGAGCAGTACTTC. It translates to CASSPPGGATVSYEQYF.

The chain joins TRBV15 to TRBJ2-5; 9 nucleotides agree with TRBD2. Germline trimming cut 5 bases from V and 5 bases from J; bases unmatched to any gene: 21. Germline-derived CDR1 and CDR2 are LNHNV and YYDKDF (reference sequence). The CDR3 has 19 residues. The CDR3 DNA sequence: TGTGCCACCAGCCCACGGGGAAGTAGGGCCGTAGCGGGAGTGGAGACCCAGTACTTC. Protein: CATSPRGSRAVAGVETQYF.

This clone was observed a handful of times. V is TRBV2 and J is TRBJ2-1, with TRBD2 as a possible D gene (5 bases). CDR3 length: 12 residues. V lost 11 bases, J lost 4 bases, and 12 bases lay in between. Germline CDR1 is SNHLY and CDR2 is FYNNEI. CDR3 amino acids: CARLSGYNEQFF. CDR3 sequence (DNA): TGTGCCCGACTAAGCGGATACAATGAGCAGTTCTTC.

The rearrangement joins TRBV12-5 to TRBJ1-1; no definite D call. Germline CDR1 reads LGHNT; CDR2 reads FRNRAP. This CDR3 region has 14 residues. The germline V and J ends were trimmed by 1 base and 1 base, with 7 bases remaining between them. The CDR3 DNA reads as TGTGCTAGTGGTTTGGACGGTAAGAACACTGAAGCTTTCTTT. Translating gives CASGLDGKNTEAFF.

This clone was observed a single time. The rearrangement links TRBV29-1 to TRBJ2-7, with TRBD1 matching over 9 bases. The V and J ends lost 6 bases and 2 bases, in that order; junction bases with no gene match: 11. CDR3 length equals 15 residues. The germline gives CDR1 SQVTM, CDR2 ANQGSEA. In nucleotides, the CDR3 is TGCAGCGTCGCCAACAGAACAGGGGGCCCCTACGAGCAGTACTTC. This gives the protein CSVANRTGGPYEQYF.

The V call is TRBV27, the J call TRBJ2-2, with D perhaps matching TRBD1 or TRBD2 (5 bases each). CDR1 is MNHEY, CDR2 SMNVEV, per germline (reference sequence). The V gene lost 1 base and the J gene lost 3 bases, with 6 bases spanning the gap. CDR3 length: 14 residues. The CDR3 DNA reads as TGTGCCAGCAGTTTATTGGGGGACACCGGGGAGCTGTTTTTT. Protein sequence: CASSLLGDTGELFF.

Written as DNA, the CDR3 is TGTGCCAGCAGTTTACAAGGGACACCAAGCGGGAGGGCCGGCGAGCAGTACTTC. This encodes CASSLQGTPSGRAGEQYF. J is TRBJ2-7 and V is TRBV28; 10 bases are shared with TRBD2. There are 18 residues in the CDR3. The germline gives CDR1 MDHEN, CDR2 SYDVKM. The V and J ends lost 2 bases and 6 bases, in that order; junction bases with no gene match: 16.

For the CDR3, the DNA is TGCGCCAGCAGCTTAGAGCCCGCGCCAGGGGAGAACACTGAAGCTTTCTTT. Translating gives CASSLEPAPGENTEAFF. The V call is TRBV5-1, the J call TRBJ1-1; possibly TRBD1 for D (6 bases). The length of the CDR3 is 17 residues. Germline assignment: CDR1 SGHRS and CDR2 YFSETQ. V was pared by 2 bases and J by 1 base, with 18 bases between.

The chain links TRBV6-5 to TRBJ2-4, with 8 bases fitting TRBD2. The V gene end was trimmed by 7 bases and the J gene end by 8 bases; junction bases not matched to a gene: 10. Germline V CDR1 and CDR2: MNHEY, SVGAGI. The CDR3 has 14 amino acids. The CDR3 DNA is TGTGCCAGCAATTCCGGGGGGGCAAGGTACATTCAGTACTTC. Its protein is CASNSGGARYIQYF.

The gene calls are TRBV5-1 and TRBJ2-6, with 10 bases aligning to TRBD1. The CDR3 totals 19 residues. The ends lost 0 bases at V and 4 bases at J; junction bases unmatched: 10. The germline V gene has CDR1 SGHRS and CDR2 YFSETQ. The CDR3 region is CASSLAGTGVVRGANVLTF. The CDR3 coding sequence is TGCGCCAGCAGCTTGGCCGGGACAGGGGTTGTAAGAGGGGCCAACGTCCTGACTTTC.

J is TRBJ2-3 and V is TRBV7-9, with 10 bases aligning to TRBD1. The CDR3 sequence is 16 residues long. Germline assignment: CDR1 SEHNR and CDR2 FQNEAQ (reference sequence). V trimming: 5 bases; J trimming: 3 bases; junction bases outside the gene matches: 8. The CDR3 spells CASSPRQGAGTDTQYF. CDR3 DNA: TGTGCCAGCAGCCCGAGACAGGGGGCGGGTACAGATACGCAGTATTTT.

This chain uses TRBV6-5 with TRBJ1-6; 7 nucleotides match TRBD1. Germline lookup yields CDR1 MNHEY and CDR2 SVGAGI. V gave up 11 bases and J gave up 8 bases; unmatched junction bases: 9. The CDR3 is 13 amino acids. CDR3 loop: CAARQGFHSPLHF. The CDR3 nucleotides read TGTGCCGCGCGACAGGGTTTCCATTCACCCCTCCACTTT.